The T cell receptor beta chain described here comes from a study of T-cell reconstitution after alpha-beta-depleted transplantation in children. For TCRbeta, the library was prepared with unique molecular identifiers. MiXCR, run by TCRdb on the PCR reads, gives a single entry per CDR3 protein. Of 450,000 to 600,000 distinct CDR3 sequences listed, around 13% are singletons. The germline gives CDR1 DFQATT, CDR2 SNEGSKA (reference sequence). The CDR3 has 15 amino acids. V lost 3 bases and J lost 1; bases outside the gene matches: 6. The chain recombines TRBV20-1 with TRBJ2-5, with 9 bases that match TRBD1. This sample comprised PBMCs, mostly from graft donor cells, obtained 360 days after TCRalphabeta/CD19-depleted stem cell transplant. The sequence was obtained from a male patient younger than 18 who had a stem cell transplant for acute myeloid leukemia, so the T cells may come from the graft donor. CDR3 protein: CSASRMGQGQETQYF. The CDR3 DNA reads TGCAGTGCTAGCCGAATGGGACAGGGCCAAGAGACCCAGTACTTC.